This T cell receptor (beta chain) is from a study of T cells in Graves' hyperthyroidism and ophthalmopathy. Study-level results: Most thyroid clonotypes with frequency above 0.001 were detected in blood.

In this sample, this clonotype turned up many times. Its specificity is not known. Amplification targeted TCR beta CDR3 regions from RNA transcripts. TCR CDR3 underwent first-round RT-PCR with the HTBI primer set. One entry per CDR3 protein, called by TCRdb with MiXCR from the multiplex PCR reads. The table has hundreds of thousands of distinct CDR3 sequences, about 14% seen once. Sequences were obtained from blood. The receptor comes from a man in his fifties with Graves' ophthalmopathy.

As DNA, the CDR3 is TGTGCCAGCAGTACAGCAGGACTAGCGGACAGGGGGTACTTC. Translation: CASSTAGLADRGYF. This chain joins TRBV7-9 and TRBJ2-5, with D possibly being TRBD2 (10 bases). Germline V gives CDR1 SEHNR, CDR2 FQNEAQ (reference sequence). The length of the CDR3 is 14 residues. The V gene lost 6 bases and the J gene lost 13 bases, with 24 bases spanning the gap.